These T cell receptor beta chains were read from a single sample in a study of blood T cell repertoires in COVID-19. Using immunoSEQ multiplex PCR, the repertoire was profiled, and TCRdb retains in-frame clones only, with some absent. This sample has about 150,000 clones, with 80% to 90% found just once. The sequenced sample was peripheral blood. These receptors came from a woman in her 50s with acute or convalescent COVID-19. Each CDR3 is given with its conserved first and last residue. A D gene is named only where the DNA matches it firmly. Rows give clone size only sometimes, using once, few, many, or a class for an expanded clone.

CDR3 protein	CDR3 DNA	clone size	D gene	V gene	J gene
CASRYSYGYTF	TGTGCCAGCAGGTACAGCTATGGCTACACCTTC	NA	NA	TRBV2	TRBJ1-2
CASSLSGGSSYEQYF	TGTGCCAGCAGCTTATCCGGGGGGAGCTCCTACGAGCAGTACTTC	NA	TRBD2	TRBV7-2	TRBJ2-7
CASSAGQGGDTQYF	TGTGCCAGCTCAGCGGGACAGGGTGGAGATACGCAGTATTTT	once	TRBD1	TRBV18	TRBJ2-3
CSVLRNEQFF	TGCAGTGTACTGAGAAATGAGCAGTTCTTC	NA	NA	TRBV20-1	TRBJ2-1
CASSYGARKAEAFF	TGTGCCAGCAGTTACGGAGCGCGGAAGGCTGAAGCTTTCTTT	few	NA	TRBV6-5	TRBJ1-1
CARSLANVWGRGPLHF	TGTGCCAGAAGCTTGGCCAACGTTTGGGGGAGGGGGCCCCTCCACTTT	NA	NA	TRBV5-3	TRBJ1-6
CASRTSGAGNEQFF	TGTGCCAGCCGAACTTCTGGGGCCGGGAATGAGCAGTTCTTC	once	NA	TRBV28	TRBJ2-1
CASRSRAGVEPTQYF	TGCGCCAGCAGATCAAGGGCAGGGGTGGAGCCCACCCAGTACTTC	NA	NA	TRBV5-1	TRBJ2-5
CASSPGLAGGSRSYNEQFF	TGTGCCAGCAGCCCAGGACTAGCGGGAGGTAGTAGATCCTACAATGAGCAGTTCTTC	NA	TRBD2	TRBV11-2	TRBJ2-1
CASSPTSGSTDTQYF	TGCGCCAGCAGCCCCACTAGCGGGAGTACAGATACGCAGTATTTT	NA	TRBD2	TRBV4-3	TRBJ2-3
CASSPLGQSEQYF	TGTGCCAGCAGTCCCTTGGGACAGAGCGAGCAGTACTTC	NA	TRBD1	TRBV6-5	TRBJ2-7
CASSVALAGYNEQFF	TGTGCCAGCAGCGTAGCTTTGGCGGGCTACAATGAGCAGTTCTTC	NA	NA	TRBV9	TRBJ2-1
CASSQGDWSPMNTEAFF	TGTGCCAGCAGCCAAGGGGACTGGTCTCCTATGAACACTGAAGCTTTCTTT	NA	NA	TRBV3-1/TRBV3-2	TRBJ1-1
CASSPPGNQPQHF	TGTGCCAGCAGCCCCCCGGGCAATCAGCCCCAGCATTTT	NA	NA	TRBV12-3/TRBV12-4	TRBJ1-5
CATRTGGDTGELFF	TGTGCCACAAGGACAGGGGGAGACACCGGGGAGCTGTTTTTT	NA	TRBD1	TRBV10-3	TRBJ2-2
CAIAGQGSSTGELFF	TGTGCCATTGCTGGACAGGGGAGCAGCACCGGGGAGCTGTTTTTT	NA	TRBD1	TRBV10-3	TRBJ2-2
CASTASSGRGVQETQYF	TGTGCCAGCACGGCGTCTAGCGGGAGAGGAGTCCAAGAGACCCAGTACTTC	NA	TRBD2	TRBV7-2	TRBJ2-5
CASRDPGGVEKLFF	TGTGCCAGCAGGGACCCAGGGGGCGTCGAAAAACTGTTTTTT	once	TRBD1	TRBV6-5	TRBJ1-4
CASRLLQGARGNTIYF	TGTGCCAGCAGACTACTACAGGGGGCGCGAGGAAACACCATATATTTT	NA	TRBD1	TRBV6-6	TRBJ1-3
CASSDARTGKETQYF	TGTGCCAGCAGCGACGCCCGGACAGGGAAGGAGACCCAGTACTTC	NA	TRBD1	TRBV7-2	TRBJ2-5
CASSGSGGPPGELFF	TGTGCCAGCAGTGGGAGCGGGGGACCCCCCGGGGAGCTGTTTTTT	NA	TRBD2	TRBV2	TRBJ2-2
CASSQEAGSLGEKLFF	TGTGCCAGCAGCCAAGAGGCCGGAAGCCTAGGTGAAAAACTGTTTTTT	NA	NA	TRBV3-1/TRBV3-2	TRBJ1-4
CASRGLGGSGANVLTF	TGTGCCAGCAGAGGACTAGGAGGCTCTGGGGCCAACGTCCTGACTTTC	NA	TRBD2	TRBV25-1	TRBJ2-6
CSVAGYSNQPQHF	TGCAGCGTTGCAGGATATAGCAATCAGCCCCAGCATTTT	NA	NA	TRBV29-1	TRBJ1-5
CASSFRDRGGSDTQYF	TGTGCCAGCAGTTTCCGGGACAGGGGGGGTTCAGATACGCAGTATTTT	few	TRBD1	TRBV27	TRBJ2-3
CASRHRDTASYEQYF	TGTGCCAGCAGGCACCGGGACACAGCCTCCTACGAGCAGTACTTC	NA	NA	TRBV28	TRBJ2-7
CASSATGTGAYNEQFF	TGTGCCAGCAGCGCGACAGGGACCGGCGCCTACAATGAGCAGTTCTTC	NA	TRBD1	TRBV7-2	TRBJ2-1